What follows are 25 T cell receptor beta chains derived from one specimen sequenced in a study of T cell repertoires in cytomegalovirus infection. The antigens these receptors bind are not known. MiXCR, applied by TCRdb to the reads, yields one record per CDR3 protein. The table lists hundreds of thousands of distinct CDR3 sequences, 30% to 35% of them singletons. The sample was cultured CD8+ T cells from PBMCs, taken from culture after CMV antigen stimulation. Every receptor here comes from a human donor in good health (CMV status not recorded). Some clones in this sample may be carry-over from other donors' samples.

The chain links TRBV2 to TRBJ2-1; 9 nucleotides agree with TRBD1. Trimming took 8 bases from V and 5 from J; bases not matched to a gene: 22. CDR3 length: 19 residues. The V gene's germline CDR1 is SNHLY and CDR2 FYNNEI. The CDR3 sequence: CASPLRETSGTGIHNEQFF. The CDR3 nucleotides read TGTGCCAGCCCTTTACGTGAAACATCCGGGACAGGGATTCACAATGAGCAGTTCTTC.

As DNA, the CDR3 is TGCGCCAGCAGCTTCCCCGGGGGGAACGAGCAGTACTTC. It translates to CASSFPGGNEQYF. The chain joins TRBV5-1 to TRBJ2-7; 7 bases are a match to TRBD2. The CDR3 totals 13 residues. Germline V gene data show CDR1 as SGHRS and CDR2 as YFSETQ. With 2 bases clipped from V and 5 bases from J, the junction kept 4 bases outside the gene matches.

There are many counts of this clonotype. V is TRBV27 and J is TRBJ1-2, with a tentative D call TRBD1 (5 bases). The CDR3 has 15 residues. CDR1 MNHEY and CDR2 SMNVEV come from the germline V gene (reference sequence). V lost 4 bases and J 2 bases, leaving 14 bases between the germline ends. The CDR3 loop is CASSSSGYLNYGYTF. CDR3 in DNA: TGTGCCAGCAGTTCCTCAGGGTACCTCAACTATGGCTACACCTTC.

This clonotype has just one count. One end of the junction does not line up with germline, which may come from a read error. J is TRBJ2-7 and V is TRBV5-1; 8 bases are shared with TRBD1. CDR3 length: 15 residues. Germline V CDR1 and CDR2: SGHRS, YFSETQ. The CDR3 spells CANSTGQAPFDEQYF. The CDR3 DNA is TGCGCCAACAGCACGGGACAGGCGCCTTTCGACGAGCAGTACTTC.

This clonotype has more than one count but fewer than ten. The chain couples TRBV6-2 or TRBV6-3 to TRBJ2-1, with 7 bases matching TRBD1. J lost 3 bases, V lost 8 bases, and 4 bases had no gene match. The CDR3 is 13 residues long. Germline CDR1 MNHEY, CDR2 SVGEGT. The CDR3 region is CASDPGGYNEQFF. The DNA of the CDR3 is TGTGCCAGCGACCCAGGGGGCTACAATGAGCAGTTCTTC.

This clonotype was observed a few times. This chain connects TRBV7-6 to TRBJ1-4, with a possible D match to TRBD1 (5 bases). Deletions cut 2 bases from V and 5 bases from J, with 24 bases between. Germline lookup yields CDR1 SGHVS and CDR2 FNYEAQ. The CDR3 has 19 amino acids. The CDR3 protein is CASSLSLGEVSFRNEKLFF. CDR3 sequence (DNA): TGTGCCAGCAGCTTAAGCCTGGGGGAAGTGTCGTTCCGAAATGAAAAACTGTTTTTT.

With regard to this clonotype: Since a much larger clone is just one base distant, this may be a read error. This chain connects TRBV7-8 to TRBJ1-1; the match to TRBD1 covers 7 bases. Germline assignment: CDR1 SGHVS and CDR2 FQNEAQ. CDR3 size: 13 residues. The CDR3 nucleotides are TGTGTCAGCAGCTTCAGGGGGGACACTGAAGCTTTCTTT. Encoded protein: CVSSFRGDTEAFF.

This clonotype has only a few counts. CDR3 residues: CASSPSMVSYEQYF. In DNA, the CDR3 is TGTGCCAGCTCACCCAGCATGGTTTCCTACGAGCAGTACTTC. V usage is TRBV18 and J usage is TRBJ2-7; no clear D. Looked up from germline, CDR1 is KGHSH and CDR2 is LQKENI. The CDR3 length is 14 residues. V dropped 3 bases and J dropped 1 base, with 10 bases sitting between them.

This clonotype has a handful of counts. The chain couples TRBV7-6 to TRBJ1-6; D remains ambiguous. The length of the CDR3 is 11 residues. V was cut by 8 bases and J by 6 bases, with 5 bases left in between. CDR1 is SGHVS, CDR2 FNYEAQ, per germline. The CDR3 loop is CASGSNSPLHF. DNA for the CDR3: TGTGCCAGCGGGAGTAATTCACCCCTCCACTTT.

The chain recombines TRBV25-1 with TRBJ1-1, with TRBD1 matching over 11 bases. The germline V gene encodes CDR1 MGHDK and CDR2 SYGVNS. CDR3 length: 17 residues. The V segment lost 2 bases and the J segment 4 bases; nucleotides outside the gene matches: 9. CDR3 coding DNA: TGTGCCAGCAGTGAACGTCTTCGGACAGGGGGCCCCACTGAAGCTTTCTTT. It specifies CASSERLRTGGPTEAFF.

This rearrangement joins TRBV4-1 to TRBJ2-3; 8 bases agree with TRBD2. V lost 4 bases, J lost 2 bases, and 5 bases stayed unmatched. The germline CDR1 and CDR2 sequences are MGHRA and YSYEKL. CDR3 length: 15 amino acids. CDR3 region: CASSPSGGHTDTQYF. DNA of the CDR3: TGCGCCAGCAGCCCCAGCGGGGGACACACAGATACGCAGTATTTT.

The V gene is TRBV11-1, the J gene TRBJ2-7; D call uncertain. The CDR3 covers 14 residues. Germline V CDR1 and CDR2: SGHAT, FQDESV (reference sequence). Trimming left V 0 bases short and J 4 bases short, with 10 bases between. The DNA for the CDR3 is TGTGCCAGCAGCTTAGCAGACCCTGCGTACGAGCAGTACGTC. Amino acids: CASSLADPAYEQYV.

Concerning this clonotype: This may come from a read error, since a much larger clone is one base off. J is TRBJ2-1 and V is TRBV7-2; D is uncertain. Germline CDR1 SGHTA, CDR2 FQGNSA. This CDR3 has 15 residues. Trimming pared 7 bases from V and 2 bases from J, leaving 15 bases between. The CDR3 sequence is CASNFSQITYNEQFF. The CDR3 DNA sequence: TGTGCCAGCAACTTCTCCCAGATCACCTACAATGAGCAGTTCTTC.

This clonotype was counted at least ten times. V and J are TRBV12-3 or TRBV12-4 and TRBJ1-1, with TRBD1 matching over 12 bases. V lost 5 bases and J lost 5; bases outside the gene matches: 6. This CDR3 contains 15 residues. The CDR3 coding sequence is TGTGCCAGCAGTAGGGACAGGGGGCGACGGACTGAAGCTTTCTTT. Protein: CASSRDRGRRTEAFF.

This sequence joins TRBV20-1 and TRBJ2-3; no reliable D call. V was pared by 0 bases and J by 0 bases, with 22 bases between. This CDR3 is built from 19 residues. Germline V gene data show CDR1 as DFQATT and CDR2 as SNEGSKA (reference sequence). CDR3 nucleotides: TGCAGTGCTAGAGAGTTGGTGCCCGGCCCCATTTCTAGCACAGATACGCAGTATTTT. Residues: CSARELVPGPISSTDTQYF.

A few counts support this clonotype. The CDR3 DNA sequence: TGCAGCGTTGAAGATTCGGAGACAGGAATAACCGGGGAGCTGTTTTTT. Protein: CSVEDSETGITGELFF. The V and J genes are TRBV29-1 and TRBJ2-2, with D possibly TRBD1 on 6 matching bases. The V end was cut by 0 bases, the J end by 5 bases, with 16 bases between. Germline values: CDR1 SQVTM, CDR2 ANQGSEA. The CDR3 has 16 amino acids.

V and J are TRBV28 and TRBJ1-3, with TRBD1 matching over 7 bases. Germline loops: CDR1 MDHEN, CDR2 SYDVKM. The CDR3 totals 14 residues. The junction had 5 bases not matched to a gene; V was cut back by 6 bases and J by 3 bases. This chain's CDR3 is CASRPDRDGNTIYF. Here the CDR3 DNA reads TGTGCCAGCAGACCCGACAGGGATGGAAACACCATATATTTT.

This clonotype has a handful of counts. The CDR3, as DNA: TGTGCCATCAGTGAGTCTTTTTCAGGGCGGTCTGAAGCTTTCTTT. This translates into CAISESFSGRSEAFF. The J gene is TRBJ1-1, the V gene TRBV10-3; D may be TRBD1 (5 bases). V was clipped by 0 bases and J by 6 bases, with 14 bases between them. CDR3 length: 15 amino acids. Germline CDR1 and CDR2: ENHRY and SYGVKD.

This clonotype was seen only a few times. The chain joins TRBV19 to TRBJ2-2; no clear D. The CDR3 is made up of 13 amino acids. V lost 9 bases and J 4 bases, leaving 12 bases between the germline ends. Germline V gene data show CDR1 as LNHDA and CDR2 as SQIVND (reference sequence). The CDR3 DNA reads as TGTGCCAGCGGCCCACCACCCACCGGGGAGCTGTTTTTT. This encodes CASGPPPTGELFF.

The chain has TRBV18 and TRBJ2-7; possibly TRBD1 for D (5 bases). Germline V gene sequence: CDR1 KGHSH, CDR2 LQKENI. Trimming cost V 2 bases and J 4 bases, with 15 bases left between them. This CDR3 has 15 residues. CDR3 protein: CASSPSPGSFYEQYF. The CDR3 region has the DNA TGTGCCAGCTCACCAAGTCCAGGGTCCTTTTACGAGCAGTACTTC.

The sample holds a few counts of this clonotype. The rearrangement uses TRBV6-2 or TRBV6-3 and TRBJ2-7; TRBD2 is a possible D gene (6 bases). V was shortened by 4 bases and J by 3 bases, with 13 bases between the two germline ends. This CDR3 region has 14 residues. Germline lookup yields CDR1 MNHEY and CDR2 SVGEGT. CDR3 sequence reads: CASSSWDLIYEQYV. The CDR3 nucleotides are TGTGCCAGCAGTTCCTGGGACTTGATCTACGAGCAGTACGTC.

This sequence joins TRBV27 and TRBJ2-7; TRBD1 is a possible D gene (5 bases). The V end lost 5 bases, the J end lost 4 bases, and 15 bases lay between the germline ends. The CDR3 spans 14 residues. Germline lookup yields CDR1 MNHEY and CDR2 SMNVEV (reference sequence). CDR3 sequence (DNA): TGTGCCAGCAGTCCGATCGACAGCCCTTACGAGCAGTACTTC. This translates into CASSPIDSPYEQYF.

The V call is TRBV6-4, the J call TRBJ2-3; tentatively, D is TRBD1 or TRBD2 (5 bases each). The V gene lost 2 bases and the J gene lost 5 bases, with 14 bases spanning the gap. There are 15 residues in the CDR3. Germline loops: CDR1 MRHNA, CDR2 SNTAGT. The CDR3 loop reads CASSDQGDHRDTQYF. For the CDR3, the DNA is TGTGCCAGCAGTGACCAAGGGGACCACAGAGATACGCAGTATTTT.

This clonotype was detected only a few times. This sequence joins TRBV12-3 or TRBV12-4 and TRBJ2-2; D is perhaps TRBD1 (6 bases). The CDR3 is 14 residues long. Trimming removed 1 base at V and 6 bases at J, with 9 bases between. As DNA, the CDR3 is TGTGCCAGCAGTTTAGGGGGGCAGGCCGGGGAGCTGTTTTTT. This sequence encodes CASSLGGQAGELFF.

This chain joins TRBV5-4 and TRBJ2-2; tentative D call: TRBD2 (5 bases). Germline CDR1 reads SGHNT; CDR2 reads YYREEE (reference sequence). CDR3 length: 13 amino acids. Trimming took off 4 bases at V and 7 bases at J, with 11 bases between the two ends. CDR3 nucleotides: TGTGCCAGCAGCACTAGTGCGATCGGGGAGCTGTTTTTT. It translates to CASSTSAIGELFF.